The T cell receptor beta chain under discussion was sequenced for a study of shared clonotypes between healthy human individuals. CDR1 and CDR2 (germline): SNHLY, FYNNEI. Trimming took 9 bases from V and 4 from J; bases not matched to a gene: 12. The CDR3 has 15 amino acids. TCRdb keeps only in-frame clones here, not all; method: immunoSEQ multiplex PCR. Of around 200,000 clones listed, around 63% were seen once; the top ten hold 10%. Overall study results and limits: Non-shared clonotypes displayed generation probabilities falling below those of clonotypes present in all four donors. Of the naive CD4 clonotypes, around 4.9% were shared across several donors. How much donors shared clonotypes was expected to be affected by sequencing depth.

This clone was seen a few times. The antigen is not known. Sample: memory CD4+ T cells sorted from blood. Subset in this sample: CD45RA-negative fraction. This chain links TRBV2 with TRBJ2-3; TRBD1 aligns across 8 bases. This receptor was identified in a man aged 25-45 years in good health. The CDR3 loop reads CARGSGTGESDTQYF. The CDR3 DNA sequence: TGTGCCAGGGGATCCGGGACAGGTGAATCAGATACGCAGTATTTT. The variable domain in full, with the rest retrieved from reference TRBV2 and TRBJ2-3, is EPEVTQTPSHQVTQMGQEVILRCVPISNHLYFYWYRQILGQKVEFLVSFYNNEISEKSEIFDDQFSVERPDGSNFTLKIRSTKLEDSAMYFCARGSGTGESDTQYFGPGTRLTVL.